A single sample gave rise to the 15 T cell receptor beta chains below, sequenced in a study of T cell responses to AZD1222 COVID-19 vaccine. Repertoires were generated with immunoSEQ multiplex PCR, while TCRdb's copy carries only in-frame clones and drops some. The table shows around 60,000 clones, with around 81% occurring only once. Sequenced here: peripheral blood, sampled 28 days after the second AZD1222 dose. The receptors here all came from an adult who received the AZD1222 COVID-19 vaccine.

This chain uses TRBV27 with TRBJ2-3; 13 nucleotides agree with TRBD2. Germline V gene data show CDR1 as MNHEY and CDR2 as SMNVEV (reference sequence). J was trimmed by 5 bases and V by 2 bases; bases with no gene match: 13. The CDR3 contains 19 residues. CDR3 nucleotide sequence: TGTGCCAGCAGTTTACGGGGACTAGCGGGGAGGGGGCAGAGAGATACGCAGTATTTT. Translated: CASSLRGLAGRGQRDTQYF.

There are a few counts of this clone. The chain is built from TRBV11-2 and TRBJ2-5, with a possible D match to TRBD2 (7 bases). This CDR3 spans 16 amino acids. From germline, CDR1 is SGHAT and CDR2 FQNNGV. The V gene lost 5 bases and the J gene lost 6 bases, with 22 bases spanning the gap. CDR3 DNA sequence: TGTGCCAGCAGCGGCTCGCGGGGGCCCCGGGGAAAGACCCAGTACTTC. Protein product: CASSGSRGPRGKTQYF.

The chain combines TRBV28 with TRBJ2-5; D remains unclear. CDR3 length equals 11 residues. Trimming removed 6 bases from V and 4 bases from J, with 6 bases in between. Looked up from germline, CDR1 is MDHEN and CDR2 is SYDVKM. The CDR3 is CASRLGETQYF. The CDR3 bases are TGTGCCAGCAGGTTAGGAGAGACCCAGTACTTC. Filled out from reference TRBV28 and TRBJ2-5, the complete variable domain reads DVKVTQSSRYLVKRTGEKVFLECVQDMDHENMFWYRQDPGLGLRLIYFSYDVKMKEKGDIPEGYSVSREKKERFSLILESASTNQTSMYLCASRLGETQYFGPGTRLLVL.

V and J are TRBV6-4 and TRBJ2-5; D call uncertain. CDR3 size: 14 residues. Germline CDR1 is MRHNA and CDR2 is SNTAGT. Trimming cost V 4 bases and J 7 bases, with 16 bases left between them. DNA of the CDR3: TGTGCCAGCAGTGCCACTGCCGAAGTGGGGACCCAGTACTTC. Residues: CASSATAEVGTQYF.

This CDR3 reads CASSLARTASLHF. As DNA, the CDR3 is TGTGCCAGCAGTTTGGCTCGGACAGCGTCCCTCCACTTT. The V and J genes are TRBV12-3 or TRBV12-4 and TRBJ1-6; perhaps TRBD1 as D (6 bases). This CDR3 is 13 amino acids long. With 3 bases removed from V and 14 bases from J, the gap between germline ends came to 14 bases.

The chain couples TRBV7-2 to TRBJ2-3; 9 nucleotides line up with TRBD2. Germline assignment: CDR1 SGHTA and CDR2 FQGNSA. V lost 1 base to trimming and J lost 1 base; unmatched junction nucleotides: 6. The CDR3 is 17 amino acids. CDR3 in amino acids: CASSLGVAGVGTDTQYF. The DNA of the CDR3 is TGTGCCAGCAGCTTAGGGGTAGCGGGAGTTGGCACAGATACGCAGTATTTT.

The J gene is TRBJ1-1, the V gene TRBV19; D remains unclear. Per germline, CDR1 LNHDA and CDR2 SQIVND (reference sequence). The CDR3 contains 14 residues. V lost 9 bases and J 1 base, leaving 15 bases between the germline ends. CDR3 sequence reads: CASNPRQTNTEAFF. The CDR3 nucleotides are TGTGCCAGCAATCCCAGGCAGACGAACACTGAAGCTTTCTTT.

The chain is built from TRBV3-1 (or the pseudogene TRBV3-2) and TRBJ1-1; no clear D. V dropped 1 base and J dropped 7 bases, with 4 bases sitting between them. The CDR3 totals 11 residues. The germline gives CDR1 LGHDT, CDR2 YNNKEL (reference sequence). DNA of the CDR3: TGTGCCAGCAGCCAAGGGGGTGAAGCTTTCTTT. Translating it yields CASSQGGEAFF.

This clone was counted a few times. CDR3 sequence (DNA): TGTGCCAGCAGCTTAGAGACAGGGTGGGGGCAAGAGACCCAGTACTTC. Its translation is CASSLETGWGQETQYF. V and J are TRBV11-2 and TRBJ2-5; TRBD1 matches 7 bases. The CDR3 loop spans 16 amino acids. Per germline, CDR1 SGHAT and CDR2 FQNNGV. The V and J ends lost 0 bases and 2 bases, in that order; junction bases with no gene match: 6.

The chain employs TRBV14 and TRBJ2-5; TRBD2 aligns across 14 bases. Trimming at V came to 1 base and at J to 5 bases, leaving 0 bases not matched to a gene. Germline CDR1 SGHDN, CDR2 FVKESK. CDR3 size: 15 residues. CDR3 sequence: CASSQGLAGGETQYF. CDR3 in DNA: TGTGCCAGCAGCCAAGGACTAGCGGGAGGGGAGACCCAGTACTTC.

This chain connects TRBV5-1 to TRBJ2-7, with D possibly being TRBD2 (5 bases). The length of the CDR3 is 14 residues. The V end was cut by 1 base, the J end by 5 bases, with 13 bases between. Germline V gives CDR1 SGHRS, CDR2 YFSETQ. CDR3 DNA sequence: TGCGCCAGCAGCTTGTATGAGGGTACCCACGAGCAGTACTTC. Protein sequence: CASSLYEGTHEQYF. Based on the CDR3 plus reference TRBV5-1 and TRBJ2-7, the full variable domain is KAGVTQTPRYLIKTRGQQVTLSCSPISGHRSVSWYQQTPGQGLQFLFEYFSETQRNKGNFPGRFSGRQFSNSRSEMNVSTLELGDSALYLCASSLYEGTHEQYFGPGTRLTVT.

The V call is TRBV3-1 (or the pseudogene TRBV3-2), the J call TRBJ1-1; D is uncertain. Germline V lookup: CDR1 LGHDT, CDR2 YNNKEL (reference sequence). The V end was cut by 2 bases, the J end by 1 base, with 11 bases between. CDR3 length: 15 amino acids. CDR3 coding DNA: TGTGCCAGCAGCCAACCTTCATCGGAGAACACTGAAGCTTTCTTT. This encodes CASSQPSSENTEAFF.

This chain links TRBV4-3 with TRBJ2-2; 7 bases align to TRBD1. The CDR3 extends over 16 amino acids. Trimming took 1 base from V and 0 from J; bases not matched to a gene: 2. Germline V CDR1 and CDR2: LGHNA, YSLEER. The CDR3 protein is CASSQGTGTNTGELFF. The CDR3 DNA follows: TGCGCCAGCAGCCAAGGGACAGGCACGAACACCGGGGAGCTGTTTTTT.

The genes are TRBV28 and TRBJ1-5; 8 bases line up with TRBD1. The length of the CDR3 is 14 residues. With 7 bases clipped from V and 6 bases from J, the junction kept 8 bases outside the gene matches. Germline V gene data show CDR1 as MDHEN and CDR2 as SYDVKM. The CDR3: CASTTGQGGQPQHF. The CDR3 DNA sequence: TGTGCCAGCACCACCGGACAGGGCGGTCAGCCCCAGCATTTT.

This CDR3 is CASSSLIGVYQETQYF. CDR3 DNA: TGTGCCAGCAGTTCTTTGATAGGAGTGTACCAAGAGACCCAGTACTTC. The chain joins TRBV6-5 to TRBJ2-5; no clear D. The germline CDR1 and CDR2 sequences are MNHEY and SVGAGI. Trimming removed 4 bases from V and 0 bases from J, with 15 bases in between. This CDR3 has 16 amino acids.